The rows below give T cell receptor beta chains drawn from one sample of a study of blood T cell repertoires in COVID-19. The table came from immunoSEQ multiplex PCR; TCRdb's copy has only in-frame clones and leaves some out. The sample has tens of thousands of clones, about 70% seen once; the top ten hold around 13%. Material for sequencing was peripheral blood. These receptors were collected from a woman in her sixties or seventies with acute or convalescent COVID-19. Both conserved end residues are part of each CDR3.

V gene	J gene	CDR3 protein
TRBV19	TRBJ1-2	CASSIALAGYGYTF
TRBV5-1	TRBJ2-3	CASSLGGSGGAYPDTQYF
TRBV7-9	TRBJ2-5	CASSFRTGPATQYF
TRBV5-3	TRBJ2-1	CARSLVLVVPRPEDEQFF
TRBV10-2	TRBJ2-6	CASRLQGVSGANVLTF
TRBV19	TRBJ1-1	CASSRGPRFDMNTEAFF
TRBV10-3	TRBJ2-3	CAISVGRDRPDTQYF
TRBV10-3	TRBJ2-5	CAISEDARGGRGETQYF
TRBV29-1	TRBJ1-1	CSVNRGMNTEAFF
TRBV7-6	TRBJ2-6	CASSFRTGGSGANVLTF
TRBV20-1	TRBJ1-5	CSASPSLGSSQPQHF
TRBV19	TRBJ1-2	CASSIAGVSYGYTF
TRBV30	TRBJ1-2	CAWGGGYGYTF
TRBV15	TRBJ1-3	CATSIYGGDGNTIYF
TRBV30	TRBJ1-2	CAWSVGSRGRYGYTF
TRBV4-1	TRBJ1-2	CASSQDYSGLEGYTF
TRBV30	TRBJ1-2	CAWSVQTGKSGYTF
TRBV5-1	TRBJ1-1	CATMGQGSAEAFF
TRBV21-1	TRBJ1-2	CASSTVFLRGDYNYGYTF
TRBV5-4	TRBJ1-2	CASRSQTGAYGYTF
TRBV5-8	TRBJ1-3	CASSSDWLSGNTIYF
TRBV11-2	TRBJ1-6	CASSLNSGSPLHF
TRBV4-2	TRBJ2-5	CASSQDLLAGGLKETQYF
TRBV5-1	TRBJ2-2	CASASMGGTGELFF
TRBV5-4	TRBJ2-3	CASSYHGTSTDTQYF
TRBV23-1	TRBJ1-5	CASSSDRDCSQPQHF
TRBV4-1	TRBJ2-7	CASSPWTGNYEQYF
TRBV30	TRBJ1-2	CAWSGFGQGAHGYTF
TRBV6-5	TRBJ2-3	CATCTGTRSDTQYF
TRBV20-1	TRBJ2-1	CSASNSGDDEQFF
TRBV23-1	TRBJ2-2	CASSQFLDRSGGGELFF
TRBV7-8	TRBJ1-5	CASNRGGGLASNQPQHF
TRBV12-3/TRBV12-4	TRBJ1-1	CASSSMNTEAFF
TRBV12-3/TRBV12-4	TRBJ1-2	CASRTGTGGYTF
TRBV4-2	TRBJ1-6	CASSADRAISSYNSPLHF
TRBV24-1	TRBJ2-6	CATSAQGIGANVLTF
TRBV9	TRBJ2-2	CTSSSGDRGTGELFF
TRBV13	TRBJ2-3	CASSPNLDRGTYFGTDTQYF
TRBV29-1	TRBJ1-2	CSGGSDARTYGYTF
TRBV27	TRBJ2-5	CASSPGQGRPRQETQYF
TRBV6-6	TRBJ2-5	CASRGGGAGETQYF
TRBV9	TRBJ2-1	CASNFGTGADQQFF
TRBV6-5	TRBJ2-2	CASSRTGTLTGELFF
TRBV15	TRBJ1-5	CATSRDPGGRDQPQHF
TRBV5-1	TRBJ2-3	CASSSGLQRTDTQYF
TRBV7-9	TRBJ2-2	CASSLEGTGQAPAGELFF
TRBV5-1	TRBJ1-1	CASTRQGEYTEAFF
TRBV3-1/TRBV3-2	TRBJ1-2	CASSRGQRANYGYTF
TRBV6-4	TRBJ1-2	CASSAGTGVLGYGYTF
TRBV21-1	TRBJ1-5	CASSNQRDQPQHF
TRBV9	TRBJ2-2	CASSPQGAIRAGELFF
TRBV10-2	TRBJ1-1	CASSRTGWDTEAFF
TRBV11-2	TRBJ1-1	CASSLAGTGNTEAFF
TRBV24-1	TRBJ2-1	CATSDPPPRGSGNEQFF
TRBV6-5	TRBJ2-1	CASSFSGGMGNEQFF
TRBV19	TRBJ1-2	CASSIGVQGYGYTF
TRBV30	TRBJ1-1	CAWSVEVLMNTEAFF
TRBV2	TRBJ1-2	CASKPGTYGYTF